One and the same sample provided the 18 T cell receptor beta chains below, sequenced in a study of cytomegalovirus exposure and HLA in healthy donors. Vbeta (60) and Jbeta (13) primers were used in the PCR. Clones were sequenced by immunoSEQ multiplex PCR, and TCRdb holds only the in-frame ones, with some missing. Here the sample spans about 160,000 clones, 60% to 85% being singletons. Sequenced input: PBMCs. Every receptor here comes from a man aged 35-49 years in good health and CMV-seropositive.

J is TRBJ2-7 and V is TRBV18; 8 nucleotides line up with TRBD1. Germline V CDR1 and CDR2: KGHSH, LQKENI. This CDR3 spans 14 amino acids. Losses at the gene ends were 3 bases for V and 5 bases for J; bases not matched to a gene: 6. In DNA, the CDR3 is TGTGCCAGCTCACCCGGACAGGGAGTAAACGAGCAGTACTTC. It codes for CASSPGQGVNEQYF.

V usage is TRBV5-1 and J usage is TRBJ1-3, with D uncertain. Per the germline V gene, CDR1 is SGHRS and CDR2 is YFSETQ. The germline V and J ends were trimmed by 0 bases and 0 bases, with 10 bases remaining between them. CDR3 length: 16 residues. The CDR3 DNA sequence: TGCGCCAGCAGCTTGGCTAGTCCCTCCTCTGGAAACACCATATATTTT. Translation: CASSLASPSSGNTIYF. The complete variable domain, with remaining parts taken from reference TRBV5-1 and TRBJ1-3, reads KAGVTQTPRYLIKTRGQQVTLSCSPISGHRSVSWYQQTPGQGLQFLFEYFSETQRNKGNFPGRFSGRQFSNSRSEMNVSTLELGDSALYLCASSLASPSSGNTIYFGEGSWLTVV.

This clone has just a few counts. The CDR3 here is CASSLQGEQYF. CDR3 bases: TGTGCCAGCAGCTTGCAGGGCGAGCAGTACTTC. This rearrangement joins TRBV5-6 to TRBJ2-7; D perhaps matches TRBD1 (5 bases). The CDR3 loop spans 11 amino acids. The V end was cut by 1 base, the J end by 6 bases, with 5 bases between. Germline V gene sequence: CDR1 SGHDT, CDR2 YYEEEE.

There are a few counts of this clone. The V and J genes are TRBV9 and TRBJ2-3; 9 bases match TRBD2. The CDR3 covers 14 residues. V dropped 0 bases and J dropped 4; count of bases not matched to a gene: 0. The germline V gene has CDR1 SGDLS and CDR2 YYNGEE. CDR3 DNA: TGTGCCAGCAGCGTAGTAGCGGGAGCAGATACGCAGTATTTT. Its protein is CASSVVAGADTQYF.

This chain connects TRBV27 to TRBJ2-1; 7 bases agree with TRBD2. The length of the CDR3 is 16 residues. Trimming cost V 5 bases and J 6 bases; bases outside gene matches: 13. Germline CDR1 reads MNHEY; CDR2 reads SMNVEV (reference sequence). DNA of the CDR3: TGTGCCAGCAGTCTCTGGGTGGAGACTAGCCCCAATGAGCAGTTCTTC. Residues: CASSLWVETSPNEQFF.

This chain uses TRBV5-1 with TRBJ1-1, with D uncertain. V dropped 0 bases and J dropped 3 bases, with 9 bases sitting between them. CDR1 SGHRS and CDR2 YFSETQ come from the germline V gene. The CDR3 spans 14 residues. This CDR3 reads CASSLGTVDTEAFF. DNA for the CDR3: TGCGCCAGCAGCTTGGGTACGGTTGACACTGAAGCTTTCTTT.

The J gene is TRBJ2-1, the V gene TRBV5-1; TRBD1 matches at 8 bases. The CDR3 consists of 21 residues. The germline V gene has CDR1 SGHRS and CDR2 YFSETQ. The V segment lost 0 bases and the J segment 1 base; nucleotides outside the gene matches: 18. CDR3 nucleotides: TGCGCCAGCAGCTTGGTCCCCCCGGGACAGGTCGATCGAGCTTCCTACAATGAGCAGTTCTTC. Translating gives CASSLVPPGQVDRASYNEQFF.

The genes are TRBV7-9 and TRBJ1-4; 7 bases fit TRBD1. The germline V gene has CDR1 SEHNR and CDR2 FQNEAQ (reference sequence). The CDR3 has 14 residues. The junction had 4 bases not matched to a gene; V was cut back by 1 base and J by 8 bases. DNA for the CDR3: TGTGCCAGCAGCTTAGACAGGGGTGGCGAAAAACTGTTTTTT. Amino acid sequence: CASSLDRGGEKLFF.

This chain joins TRBV6-1 and TRBJ1-5; possibly TRBD1 for D (5 bases). Germline assignment: CDR1 MNHNS and CDR2 SASEGT. Trimming cost V 2 bases and J 6 bases, with 17 bases left between them. The CDR3 extends over 16 amino acids. The DNA for the CDR3 is TGTGCCAGCAGTGAACCGTTTGCGGGGGGAAGTCAGCCCCAGCATTTT. It specifies CASSEPFAGGSQPQHF.

CDR3 nucleotides: TGTGCCAGCAGGACAGAGGACACCGGGGAGCTGTTTTTT. It specifies CASRTEDTGELFF. This chain connects TRBV27 to TRBJ2-2; a weak D match, TRBD1 (5 bases). CDR3 length: 13 amino acids. Trimming shortened V by 6 bases and J by 3 bases, and 8 bases separated the two germline ends. The V gene's germline CDR1 is MNHEY and CDR2 SMNVEV (reference sequence).

This rearrangement joins TRBV4-3 to TRBJ1-2; possible D gene TRBD1, 5 bases. Germline V CDR1 and CDR2: LGHNA, YSLEER. This CDR3 region has 12 residues. V gave up 4 bases and J gave up 4 bases, with 7 bases separating them. CDR3 sequence reads: CASSLQGYGYTF. Written as DNA, the CDR3 is TGCGCCAGCAGCCTGCAGGGCTATGGCTACACCTTC.

CDR3 nucleotide sequence: TGTGCCAGCAGCCCAATGGACAGCCTATTCTCTGGAAACACCATATATTTT. This encodes CASSPMDSLFSGNTIYF. The V and J genes are TRBV9 and TRBJ1-3, with a tentative D call TRBD1 (6 bases). Germline V gene sequence: CDR1 SGDLS, CDR2 YYNGEE. Trimming pared 4 bases from V and 0 bases from J, leaving 17 bases between. The CDR3 extends over 17 amino acids.

The chain links TRBV11-2 to TRBJ2-3; the D gene is possibly TRBD2 (6 bases). In germline, CDR1 is SGHAT, CDR2 FQNNGV. V lost 5 bases to trimming and J lost 7 bases, with 19 bases between them. This CDR3 spans 15 amino acids. CDR3 in DNA: TGTGCCAGCAGCCGAATCAGCGGGCCCCGGTATACGCAGTATTTT. Amino acids: CASSRISGPRYTQYF.

This sequence joins TRBV5-6 and TRBJ2-1; D is possibly TRBD1 (6 bases). Germline V gives CDR1 SGHDT, CDR2 YYEEEE. This CDR3 region has 15 residues. With 3 bases removed from V and 4 bases from J, the gap between germline ends came to 14 bases. The CDR3 sequence: CASSYVGGEYNEQFF. In nucleotides, the CDR3 is TGTGCCAGCAGCTACGTAGGGGGAGAATACAATGAGCAGTTCTTC.

V is TRBV5-4 and J is TRBJ2-3, with 13 nucleotides matching TRBD2. The CDR3 runs 16 residues. Germline values: CDR1 SGHNT, CDR2 YYREEE (reference sequence). J lost 6 bases, V lost 4 bases, and 8 bases had no gene match. The CDR3 nucleotides read TGTGCCAGCAGCCTAAAAGGACTAGCGGGAGTGGATACGCAGTATTTT. Protein: CASSLKGLAGVDTQYF.

This clone came up a few times. The genes are TRBV19 and TRBJ2-7; TRBD1 matches 10 bases. CDR1 and CDR2 from the germline V gene are LNHDA and SQIVND (reference sequence). The CDR3 is 14 residues long. With 9 bases clipped from V and 6 bases from J, the junction kept 11 bases outside the gene matches. The CDR3 nucleotides are TGTGCCAGCCGATCCGGGACAGGGGTAGGCGAGCAGTACTTC. As protein: CASRSGTGVGEQYF.

This chain connects TRBV19 to TRBJ1-2; TRBD1 might be the D (5 bases). The V and J ends lost 2 bases and 0 bases respectively, with 10 bases between them. Germline-derived CDR1 and CDR2 are LNHDA and SQIVND (reference sequence). CDR3 length: 15 amino acids. The CDR3 reads CASSIQTGANYGYTF. The CDR3 coding sequence is TGTGCCAGTAGTATACAAACGGGGGCTAACTATGGCTACACCTTC.

This clone showed up just a few times. V and J are TRBV6-1 and TRBJ2-3; 14 bases align to TRBD2. V was pared by 4 bases and J by 4 bases, with 1 base of the junction left unmatched. Germline V gene sequence: CDR1 MNHNS, CDR2 SASEGT. The CDR3 length is 15 residues. The CDR3, as DNA: TGTGCCAGCAGTGGACTAGCGGGAGGGCCAGATACGCAGTATTTT. Translating gives CASSGLAGGPDTQYF.